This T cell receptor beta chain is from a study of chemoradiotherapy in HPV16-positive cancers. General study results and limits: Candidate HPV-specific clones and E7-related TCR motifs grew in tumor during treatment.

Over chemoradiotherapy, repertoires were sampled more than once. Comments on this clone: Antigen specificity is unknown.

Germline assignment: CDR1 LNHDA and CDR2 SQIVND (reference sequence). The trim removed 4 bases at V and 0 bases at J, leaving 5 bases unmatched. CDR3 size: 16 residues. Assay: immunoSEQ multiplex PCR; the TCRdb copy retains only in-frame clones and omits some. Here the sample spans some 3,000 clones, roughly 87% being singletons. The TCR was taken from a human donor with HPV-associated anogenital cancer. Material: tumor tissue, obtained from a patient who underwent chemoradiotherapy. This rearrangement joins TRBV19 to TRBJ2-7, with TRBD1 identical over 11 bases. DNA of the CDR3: TGTGCCAGTAGTAGAGCCGGACAGGGGGCCTCCTACGAGCAGTACTTC. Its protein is CASSRAGQGASYEQYF.